These 13 T cell receptor beta chains were sequenced from one sample in a study of beta chain features in type 1 diabetes. Sequenced material consisted of expressed TCRB transcripts (all of the isolated RNA was reverse transcribed). Using immunoSEQ multiplex PCR, the repertoire was profiled, and TCRdb retains in-frame clones only, with some absent. The sample records about 320,000 clones, 11% to 15% being singletons. Sequencing was performed on central memory CD4+ T cells from blood. Every receptor here comes from a man between 25 and 39 years old in good health.

Only one count was recorded for this clone. V is TRBV10-3 and J is TRBJ2-7, with D possibly being TRBD1 or TRBD2 (5 bases each). V was pared by 10 bases and J by 3 bases, with 13 bases between. The CDR3 loop spans 12 amino acids. Germline lookup yields CDR1 ENHRY and CDR2 SYGVKD. The CDR3 DNA reads TGTGCCACATCCGGGACGGACTACGAGCAGTACTTC. Protein: CATSGTDYEQYF.

In DNA form, the CDR3 reads TGTGCCAGCAGTGAAGGGAGGTACGGAACAGATACGCAGTATTTT. The encoded protein is CASSEGRYGTDTQYF. This chain connects TRBV6-1 to TRBJ2-3; a weak D match, TRBD2 (5 bases). Between the trimmed V and J ends, which lost 1 base and 3 bases, there was a span of 11 bases. Germline V gene lookup returns CDR1 MNHNS and CDR2 SASEGT. This CDR3 has 15 residues.

This clone was observed a few times. The gene calls are TRBV7-3 and TRBJ2-5; D is unresolved. V lost 3 bases and J 5 bases, leaving 7 bases between the germline ends. The CDR3 loop spans 12 amino acids. CDR1 and CDR2 (germline): SGHTA, FQGTGA. The CDR3 DNA is TGTGCCAGCAGCTTCGGAGTTGAGACCCAGTACTTC. This encodes CASSFGVETQYF.

This chain uses TRBV30 with TRBJ1-2; D possibly corresponds to TRBD1 (6 bases). V was shortened by 3 bases and J by 4 bases, with 15 bases between the two germline ends. This CDR3 comprises 14 residues. The germline CDR1 and CDR2 sequences are GTSNPN and SVGIG (reference sequence). As DNA, the CDR3 is TGTGCCTGGAGGACGGGGGGGCTGGGCTATGGCTACACCTTC. As protein: CAWRTGGLGYGYTF.

This clone was counted a few times. The chain links TRBV27 to TRBJ2-1; 7 positions match TRBD1. After removal of 7 bases from V and 6 bases from J, the junction contained 12 bases not matched to a gene. The CDR3 runs to 15 residues. CDR1 MNHEY and CDR2 SMNVEV come from the germline V gene (reference sequence). The DNA for the CDR3 is TGTGCCAGCAACATGGAGACAGGGAGAATCAATGAGCAGTTCTTC. This sequence encodes CASNMETGRINEQFF.

Written as DNA, the CDR3 is TGTGCCAGCAGCTCCTCGGTAGCCAAAAACATTCAGTACTTC. The encoded protein is CASSSSVAKNIQYF. The chain combines TRBV7-3 with TRBJ2-4; no reliable D call. The CDR3 covers 14 residues. Germline lookup yields CDR1 SGHTA and CDR2 FQGTGA. The V and J ends lost 4 bases and 0 bases respectively, with 7 bases between them.

In its sample, this clone is medium-sized. The chain has TRBV10-3 and TRBJ2-4; 9 bases map to TRBD2. The V and J ends lost 7 bases and 0 bases, in that order; junction bases with no gene match: 10. The germline CDR1 and CDR2 sequences are ENHRY and SYGVKD. The CDR3 consists of 17 residues. As DNA, the CDR3 is TGTGCCATCACGGGTCGGGCTAGCGGGATAGCCAAAAACATTCAGTACTTC. Amino acids: CAITGRASGIAKNIQYF.

This clone was observed a handful of times. In DNA form, the CDR3 reads TGTGCCAGCAGCTTATTGTTGACCGGGGAGCTGTTTTTT. Protein sequence: CASSLLLTGELFF. V gene TRBV7-9 combines with J gene TRBJ2-2; D remains unclear. This CDR3 region has 13 residues. Germline V gene sequence: CDR1 SEHNR, CDR2 FQNEAQ (reference sequence). V lost 2 bases to trimming and J lost 5 bases, with 6 bases between them.

The chain employs TRBV9 and TRBJ2-2, with a tentative D call TRBD2 (5 bases). Per the germline V gene, CDR1 is SGDLS and CDR2 is YYNGEE. Trimming left V 4 bases short and J 2 bases short, with 12 bases between. The CDR3 sequence is 15 residues long. The CDR3 sequence: CASSPPSGNTGELFF. The CDR3 DNA reads TGTGCCAGCAGCCCCCCGAGCGGAAACACCGGGGAGCTGTTTTTT.

This clone was counted a few times. This sequence joins TRBV2 and TRBJ1-1, with D unresolved. Deletions cut 8 bases from V and 4 bases from J, with 8 bases between. The length of the CDR3 is 11 residues. Germline CDR1 SNHLY, CDR2 FYNNEI. CDR3 amino acids: CASSEITEAFF. The CDR3, as DNA: TGTGCCAGCTCGGAGATCACTGAAGCTTTCTTT.

This sequence joins TRBV4-2 and TRBJ2-2; the match to TRBD2 covers 12 bases. The V gene's germline CDR1 is LGHNA and CDR2 YNFKEQ. The CDR3 is made up of 17 amino acids. J was trimmed by 0 bases and V by 3 bases; bases with no gene match: 2. CDR3 in DNA: TGTGCCAGCAGCCACGGACTAGCGGGGTCGAACACCGGGGAGCTGTTTTTT. Protein sequence: CASSHGLAGSNTGELFF.

This clone was seen a few times. This chain connects TRBV6-1 to TRBJ2-2, with a weak D call TRBD1 (6 bases). Trimming removed 9 bases at V and 2 bases at J, with 16 bases between. CDR3 size: 15 residues. CDR1 MNHNS and CDR2 SASEGT come from the germline V gene. CDR3 DNA: TGTGCCAGTACCTTAGGGACAAGCAACACCGGGGAGCTGTTTTTT. Amino acids: CASTLGTSNTGELFF.

J is TRBJ2-2 and V is TRBV13; D perhaps matches TRBD2 (5 bases). Germline V gene sequence: CDR1 PRHDT, CDR2 FYEKMQ (reference sequence). The CDR3 runs to 17 residues. The ends were cut back, 6 bases at V and 2 bases at J, with 19 bases in the middle. DNA for the CDR3: TGTGCCAGCAGTGCTCCAAGACAAGGGAGAAACACCGGGGAGCTGTTTTTT. The encoded protein is CASSAPRQGRNTGELFF.